This TCR beta chain was retrieved from a study of T cells in Graves' hyperthyroidism and ophthalmopathy. Study results and limitations: A 13 V-J model separated ophthalmopathy from stable hyperthyroidism.

This clonotype has just a few counts. As yet, its antigen is unknown. Researchers took RNA transcripts and amplified the TCR beta CDR3 regions from them. The HTBI set primed first-round TCR CDR3 RT-PCR. TCRdb re-analysed the multiplex PCR reads in MiXCR, keeping a single row per CDR3 protein. The sample has 300,000 to 400,000 distinct CDR3 sequences; roughly a fifth are singletons. Uncontrolled infection, other autoimmune disease, pregnancy or lactation disqualified patients from enrolment. The receptor was derived from a woman aged 45-65 years with Graves' hyperthyroidism. The sample comprised blood.

CDR3 in amino acids: CASSRNGGGAVDTQYF. The CDR3 nucleotides read TGTGCCAGCAGCCGAAACGGGGGGGGGGCCGTAGATACGCAGTATTTT. This chain links TRBV7-6 with TRBJ2-3, with TRBD2 identical over 8 bases. In germline, CDR1 is SGHVS, CDR2 FNYEAQ. The CDR3 covers 16 residues. Unmatched junction bases numbered 12, after V lost 5 bases and J lost 5 bases.